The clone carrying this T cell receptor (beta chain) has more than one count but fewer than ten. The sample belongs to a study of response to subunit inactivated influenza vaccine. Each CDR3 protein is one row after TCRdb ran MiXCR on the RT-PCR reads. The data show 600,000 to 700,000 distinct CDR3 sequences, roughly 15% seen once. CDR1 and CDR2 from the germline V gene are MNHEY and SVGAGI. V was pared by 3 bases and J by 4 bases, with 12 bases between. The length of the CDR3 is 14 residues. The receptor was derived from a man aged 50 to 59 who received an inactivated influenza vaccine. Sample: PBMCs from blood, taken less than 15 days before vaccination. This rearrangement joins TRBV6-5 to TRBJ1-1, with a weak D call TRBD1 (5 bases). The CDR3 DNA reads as TGTGCCAGCAGTTATAGGGGCGGGGGCACTGAAGCTTTCTTT. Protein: CASSYRGGGTEAFF.